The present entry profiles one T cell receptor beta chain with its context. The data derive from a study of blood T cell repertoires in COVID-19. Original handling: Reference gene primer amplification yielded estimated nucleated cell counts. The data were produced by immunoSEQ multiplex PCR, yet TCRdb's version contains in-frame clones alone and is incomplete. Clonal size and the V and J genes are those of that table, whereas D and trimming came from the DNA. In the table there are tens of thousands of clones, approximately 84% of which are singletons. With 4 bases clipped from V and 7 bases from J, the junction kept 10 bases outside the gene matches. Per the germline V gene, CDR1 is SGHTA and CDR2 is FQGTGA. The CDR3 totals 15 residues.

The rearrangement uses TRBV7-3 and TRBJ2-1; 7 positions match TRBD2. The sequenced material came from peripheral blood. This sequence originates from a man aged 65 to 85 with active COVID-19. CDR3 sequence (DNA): TGTGCCAGCAGCTCAACCGGGACTACAACTAATGAGCAGTTCTTC. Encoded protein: CASSSTGTTTNEQFF.